This record concerns one T cell receptor (beta chain) sequence. As yet, its antigen is unknown. Antigen-specific CD4+ T cell clonotypes were called by their expansion after viral peptide-pool culture in ViraFEST. Cells that had been cultured for roughly 9 days were the source of isolated CD4+ T cells. Vaccine administered to participants consisted of two doses of either BNT162b2 or mRNA-1273. Recipients of the vaccine had no prior SARS-CoV-2 infection and negative nucleocapsid antibodies. The data are from a study of vaccination effects on CD4 cells after COVID-19. Study-wide context: Post-vaccine specimens were collected at a median of 72 days following the second dose.

Method: immunoSEQ multiplex PCR; TCRdb's copy keeps in-frame clones and lacks some. Among approximately 65,000 clones listed, around 70% were seen once. The germline V and J ends were trimmed by 6 bases and 5 bases, with 31 bases remaining between them. Germline V lookup: CDR1 MRHNA, CDR2 SNTAGT. CDR3 length: 19 residues. General observations from the study: Late after vaccination, infection- and vaccine-induced clones showed marked clonal contraction. From healthy vaccinees, only 1 of 255 vaccine-induced clones also reacted to common cold coronaviruses.

This sequence joins TRBV6-4 and TRBJ1-2; tentatively, D is TRBD1 (6 bases). Sample: CD4+ T cells from PBMCs cultured with HCoV-229E spike peptides, taken after COVID-19 vaccination. The receptor was derived from a human donor who received a COVID-19 vaccine. CDR3 residues: CASSNWEGSGMGGLYGYTF. Here the CDR3 DNA reads TGTGCCAGCAGCAACTGGGAGGGTTCTGGGATGGGGGGCCTTTATGGCTACACCTTC.